The 29 T cell receptor beta chains given below trace back to one sample, sequenced in a study of shared clonotypes between healthy human individuals. Sequencing was performed with immunoSEQ multiplex PCR; in TCRdb, only in-frame clones are kept and a portion is missing. The data show hundreds of thousands of clones, around 79% seen once. Sequenced sample: PBMCs. Receptor source: a woman aged 40 to 50 in good health. Some clones in this sample may be carry-over from other donors' samples.

This clone was observed once. The rearrangement uses TRBV19 and TRBJ1-2; D remains unclear. The CDR3 totals 13 residues. V lost 7 bases, J lost 7 bases, and 16 bases lay in between. From germline, CDR1 is LNHDA and CDR2 SQIVND (reference sequence). The CDR3 DNA sequence: TGTGCCAGTACCCCGGACCGCACGGTTGGCTACACCTTC. It translates to CASTPDRTVGYTF.

The chain employs TRBV27 and TRBJ1-2; tentatively, D is TRBD1 (5 bases). The V end lost 3 bases, the J end lost 8 bases, and 13 bases lay between the germline ends. The CDR3 length is 13 residues. Per the germline V gene, CDR1 is MNHEY and CDR2 is SMNVEV (reference sequence). CDR3 nucleotides: TGTGCCAGCAGTTTCTGGGACGGCGTCGGCTACACCTTC. Its protein product is CASSFWDGVGYTF.

The genes are TRBV15 and TRBJ1-3; TRBD1 matches 8 bases. The CDR3 extends over 18 amino acids. Germline V gives CDR1 LNHNV, CDR2 YYDKDF (reference sequence). Trimming at V came to 2 bases and at J to 4 bases, leaving 13 bases not matched to a gene. CDR3 DNA sequence: TGTGCCACCAGCAGACCACCCGGACAGGGATCCTCCGGAAACACCATATATTTT. Its protein product is CATSRPPGQGSSGNTIYF.

The rearrangement links TRBV6-5 to TRBJ2-3, with unresolved D. Trimming removed 4 bases from V and 2 bases from J, with 13 bases in between. The CDR3 sequence is 15 residues long. The germline V gene has CDR1 MNHEY and CDR2 SVGAGI. The CDR3 sequence: CASSSFRALTDTQYF. As DNA, the CDR3 is TGTGCCAGCAGTTCGTTCCGGGCACTCACAGATACGCAGTATTTT.

CDR3 protein: CASSASPVAGPSYEQYF. The CDR3 nucleotides read TGTGCCAGCAGTGCCTCGCCGGTAGCGGGGCCCTCCTACGAGCAGTACTTC. The genes are TRBV6-1 and TRBJ2-7; 8 bases are shared with TRBD2. Trimming removed 4 bases from V and 0 bases from J; junction bases left unmatched: 11. CDR1 and CDR2 from the germline V gene are MNHNS and SASEGT. The CDR3 is made up of 17 amino acids.

This chain joins TRBV9 and TRBJ1-5; possibly TRBD1 for D (5 bases). The CDR3 is 14 amino acids. With 3 bases removed from V and 4 bases from J, the gap between germline ends came to 11 bases. Germline assignment: CDR1 SGDLS and CDR2 YYNGEE. The CDR3 loop is CASSAGHLNQPQHF. Here the CDR3 DNA reads TGTGCCAGCAGCGCTGGACACCTGAATCAGCCCCAGCATTTT.

The chain is built from TRBV19 and TRBJ1-1; D is ambiguous. The V end was cut by 5 bases, the J end by 5 bases, with 12 bases between. Germline CDR1 reads LNHDA; CDR2 reads SQIVND (reference sequence). The CDR3 is 13 residues long. DNA of the CDR3: TGTGCCAGTAGTCAGTCTGGGAGGACTGAAGCTTTCTTT. Its protein is CASSQSGRTEAFF.

This clone was detected only once. The chain is built from TRBV28 and TRBJ2-6; D is unresolved. This CDR3 spans 15 amino acids. CDR1 and CDR2 from the germline V gene are MDHEN and SYDVKM. The ends were cut back, 6 bases at V and 0 bases at J, with 9 bases in the middle. The CDR3 spells CASSQHTSGANVLTF. CDR3 DNA: TGTGCCAGCAGCCAGCATACCTCTGGGGCCAACGTCCTGACTTTC. Full variable domain (remainder filled in from reference TRBV28 and TRBJ2-6): DVKVTQSSRYLVKRTGEKVFLECVQDMDHENMFWYRQDPGLGLRLIYFSYDVKMKEKGDIPEGYSVSREKKERFSLILESASTNQTSMYLCASSQHTSGANVLTFGAGSRLTVL.

The CDR3 sequence: CASSLLGTSGGPYEQYF. In nucleotides, the CDR3 is TGTGCCAGCAGCTTATTAGGGACTAGCGGGGGTCCCTACGAGCAGTACTTC. The rearrangement uses TRBV7-2 and TRBJ2-7, with 14 bases fitting TRBD2. Germline V gene data show CDR1 as SGHTA and CDR2 as FQGNSA. V shed 2 bases, J shed 2 bases, and the junction held 5 bases outside the gene matches. The CDR3 spans 17 residues.

The chain links TRBV4-2 to TRBJ1-5, with a tentative D call TRBD1 (5 bases). This CDR3 is 14 amino acids long. Germline CDR1 is LGHNA and CDR2 is YNFKEQ. Trimming removed 4 bases from V and 4 bases from J, with 11 bases in between. The CDR3 region is CASSPTEKNQPQHF. The CDR3 DNA follows: TGTGCCAGCAGCCCGACAGAGAAGAATCAGCCCCAGCATTTT.

This clone showed up just once. The chain couples TRBV5-6 to TRBJ2-3; D perhaps matches TRBD1 (5 bases). The V end lost 1 base, the J end lost 1 base, and 13 bases lay between the germline ends. CDR1 SGHDT and CDR2 YYEEEE come from the germline V gene. CDR3 length: 16 residues. The CDR3 nucleotides are TGTGCCAGCAGCTTGATCCAGGGCTGGGGCACAGATACGCAGTATTTT. This sequence encodes CASSLIQGWGTDTQYF. The complete variable domain, with remaining parts taken from reference TRBV5-6 and TRBJ2-3, reads DAGVTQSPTHLIKTRGQQVTLRCSPKSGHDTVSWYQQALGQGPQFIFQYYEEEERQRGNFPDRFSGHQFPNYSSELNVNALLLGDSALYLCASSLIQGWGTDTQYFGPGTRLTVL.

The chain uses TRBV21-1 and TRBJ2-5; the D call in the table, TRBD2, was not verified against the DNA. TRBV21-1 is listed as a pseudogene. The CDR3 runs to 17 residues. In DNA, the CDR3 is TGTGCCAGCAGCAACCCTTCGGGTAAATTAGATGGGGAGACCCAGTACTTC. Amino acid sequence: CASSNPSGKLDGETQYF.

The CDR3 nucleotides read TGTGCCACAGGGGGGTCGAGGGGCGCCGGGGAGCTGTTTTTT. The encoded protein is CATGGSRGAGELFF. This chain connects TRBV28 to TRBJ2-2, with TRBD1 as a possible D gene (7 bases). The CDR3 has 14 amino acids. V lost 10 bases to trimming and J lost 6 bases, with 18 bases between them. CDR1 and CDR2 from the germline V gene are MDHEN and SYDVKM.

V usage is TRBV30 and J usage is TRBJ2-1, with no clear D. The germline V and J ends were trimmed by 4 bases and 4 bases, with 20 bases remaining between them. In germline, CDR1 is GTSNPN, CDR2 SVGIG (reference sequence). CDR3 size: 16 residues. This CDR3 is CAWTRGRLRLYNEQFF. As DNA, the CDR3 is TGTGCCTGGACCAGAGGCAGATTACGGTTATACAATGAGCAGTTCTTC.

The V call is TRBV19, the J call TRBJ2-2; TRBD1 or TRBD2 may be the D gene (5 bases each). Germline V gives CDR1 LNHDA, CDR2 SQIVND (reference sequence). The CDR3 totals 13 residues. V was trimmed by 5 bases and J by 4 bases, leaving 8 bases between them. CDR3: CASSEGFTGELFF. The CDR3 DNA is TGTGCCAGTAGTGAGGGGTTCACCGGGGAGCTGTTTTTT.

The CDR3 protein is CASSLRGTGRTYNEQFF. The CDR3 coding sequence is TGTGCCAGCAGTTTAAGAGGGACAGGCCGGACCTACAATGAGCAGTTCTTC. The chain joins TRBV27 to TRBJ2-1; 8 positions agree with TRBD1. V shed 2 bases, J shed 2 bases, and the junction held 8 bases outside the gene matches. In germline, CDR1 is MNHEY, CDR2 SMNVEV (reference sequence). This CDR3 has 17 residues.

The chain has TRBV4-3 and TRBJ2-5; 10 positions agree with TRBD1. Matching the DNA end better, TRBJ2-7 makes the J call doubtful. This CDR3 region has 17 residues. Germline lookup yields CDR1 LGHNA and CDR2 YSLEER. This chain's CDR3 is CASSQVLPGQGLDEQYF. DNA for the CDR3: TGCGCCAGCAGCCAAGTCTTACCGGGACAGGGGCTGGACGAGCAGTACTTC.

The chain couples TRBV30 to TRBJ1-4, with unresolved D. The germline CDR1 and CDR2 sequences are GTSNPN and SVGIG (reference sequence). Trimming pared 3 bases from V and 8 bases from J, leaving 4 bases between. The CDR3 sequence is 10 residues long. In nucleotides, the CDR3 is TGTGCCTGGAGACGAGAAAAACTGTTTTTT. The encoded protein is CAWRREKLFF.

The CDR3 DNA sequence: TGTGCCAGCAGCTTACTTTCTGAAGGTCCTCAGTTCTTC. It codes for CASSLLSEGPQFF. V is TRBV7-9 and J is TRBJ2-1; D unclear. Germline lookup yields CDR1 SEHNR and CDR2 FQNEAQ (reference sequence). V lost 2 bases to trimming and J lost 13 bases, with 15 bases between them. The CDR3 length is 13 residues. Filled out from reference TRBV7-9 and TRBJ2-1, the complete variable domain reads DTGVSQNPRHKITKRGQNVTFRCDPISEHNRLYWYRQTLGQGPEFLTYFQNEAQLEKSRLLSDRFSAERPKGSFSTLEIQRTEQGDSAMYLCASSLLSEGPQFFGPGTRLTVL.

About this clone: The junction departs from the called germline gene at one end, perhaps through a read error. This chain uses TRBV5-4 with TRBJ2-7; 8 nucleotides line up with TRBD1. The CDR3 is 14 amino acids. The germline CDR1 and CDR2 sequences are SGHNT and YYREEE (reference sequence). Written as DNA, the CDR3 is TGTGTCAGCAGCCCAGGACAGGGAACCTACGAGCAGTACTTC. It is translated as CVSSPGQGTYEQYF.

The V gene is TRBV7-8, the J gene TRBJ1-1; maybe TRBD1 (5 bases). Germline values: CDR1 SGHVS, CDR2 FQNEAQ. V lost 5 bases, J lost 3 bases, and 16 bases lay in between. The CDR3 spans 15 residues. CDR3 residues: CASSRRGGVDTEAFF. The CDR3 nucleotides are TGTGCCAGCAGCCGCCGGGGAGGGGTCGACACTGAAGCTTTCTTT.

The rearrangement links TRBV5-1 to TRBJ2-7, with 8 bases that match TRBD1. The CDR3 is 14 amino acids. Germline-derived CDR1 and CDR2 are SGHRS and YFSETQ. The ends lost 0 bases at V and 5 bases at J; junction bases unmatched: 4. This CDR3 is CASSLAGGHDEQYF. The CDR3 DNA sequence: TGCGCCAGCAGCTTGGCAGGGGGCCACGACGAGCAGTACTTC.

This clone was picked up one time. The rearrangement links TRBV7-2 to TRBJ1-1; the match to TRBD1 covers 7 bases. This CDR3 contains 16 residues. V was clipped by 0 bases and J by 0 bases; unmatched bases: 4. The germline CDR1 and CDR2 sequences are SGHTA and FQGNSA. The CDR3 here is CASSLAHGQVNTEAFF. The CDR3 DNA follows: TGTGCCAGCAGCTTAGCGCACGGACAGGTGAACACTGAAGCTTTCTTT.

This chain links TRBV27 with TRBJ2-7, with D possibly TRBD1 on 5 matching bases. V was cut by 3 bases and J by 0 bases, with 9 bases left in between. The V gene's germline CDR1 is MNHEY and CDR2 SMNVEV (reference sequence). The length of the CDR3 is 14 residues. The CDR3 DNA reads as TGTGCCAGCAGTTTTAGCAGGGACTCCTACGAGCAGTACTTC. This codes for CASSFSRDSYEQYF.

This clone has a count of ten or more. This chain joins TRBV27 and TRBJ2-7; a weak D match, TRBD1 (5 bases). V was cut by 1 base and J by 1 base, with 8 bases left in between. CDR3 length: 14 amino acids. Germline-derived CDR1 and CDR2 are MNHEY and SMNVEV (reference sequence). The CDR3 nucleotides read TGTGCCAGCAGTTTATATCAGGGTTCCTACGAGCAGTACTTC. Protein sequence: CASSLYQGSYEQYF.

The chain recombines TRBV2 with TRBJ2-7; 8 nucleotides align to TRBD1. With 7 bases clipped from V and 5 bases from J, the junction kept 13 bases outside the gene matches. This CDR3 contains 15 residues. The germline CDR1 and CDR2 sequences are SNHLY and FYNNEI. CDR3 in amino acids: CASTGGETGAHEQYF. CDR3 coding DNA: TGTGCCAGCACTGGGGGCGAGACAGGGGCTCACGAGCAGTACTTC.

This chain connects TRBV6-6 to TRBJ1-1; D is uncertain. The V end was cut by 5 bases, the J end by 5 bases, with 6 bases between. The CDR3 runs 11 residues. CDR1 is MNHNY and CDR2 is SVGAGI in the germline V gene (reference sequence). The CDR3 loop reads CASSARTEAFF. CDR3 bases: TGTGCCAGCAGTGCGCGTACTGAAGCTTTCTTT.

Here the CDR3 DNA reads TGCGCCAGCAGTGAGAGGAGGGAGCAGTACTTC. It is translated as CASSERREQYF. The chain has TRBV10-2 and TRBJ2-7; a possible D gene is TRBD2 (5 bases). The CDR3 contains 11 residues. CDR1 is WSHSY, CDR2 SAAADI, per germline. The V and J ends lost 2 bases and 7 bases respectively, with 6 bases between them.

This rearrangement joins TRBV19 to TRBJ2-5, with D possibly TRBD2 on 6 matching bases. The CDR3 length is 16 residues. Germline V gives CDR1 LNHDA, CDR2 SQIVND (reference sequence). V gave up 0 bases and J gave up 5 bases, with 16 bases separating them. In DNA, the CDR3 is TGTGCCAGTAGTATAGAGAGGGACCGCGGAGGGGAGACCCAGTACTTC. The encoded protein is CASSIERDRGGETQYF.